This T cell receptor beta chain was observed in a study of cytomegalovirus exposure and HLA in healthy donors. The CDR3 extends over 16 amino acids. Trimming removed 3 bases from V and 5 bases from J; junction bases left unmatched: 8. Per the germline V gene, CDR1 is MGHDK and CDR2 is SYGVNS. The primer mix had 60 Vbeta and 13 Jbeta primers. Profiling relied on immunoSEQ multiplex PCR, and the TCRdb table lists in-frame clones only, not all of them. This table has roughly 88,000 clones, around three quarters appearing once. The chain links TRBV25-1 to TRBJ1-5, with 9 bases lining up with TRBD1. The specimen was PBMCs. This clonotype originated in a man younger than 40 in good health and CMV-seropositive. CDR3 DNA sequence: TGTGCCAGCAGTGAGGGACAGGGTATGAGCTATCAGCCCCAGCATTTT. Protein product: CASSEGQGMSYQPQHF.